The clone carrying this T cell receptor (beta chain) was recorded a few times. Antigen: not known. The source of the sample is a study of vaccination and CD4 T cells after COVID-19. Background on the study: The convalescents comprised six males and four females, two of them Hispanic. The study sampled three convalescent patients at day 14 and again at days 161 to 241 post-vaccination.

Time point of the sample: late sampling 161 to 241 days after vaccination in three convalescent patients. Treatment described: approximately 9-day PBMC culture with coronavirus spike peptide pools or control peptides (ViraFEST assay). With around 9.4 ug/ml peptide pools and approximately 9.6 IU/ml IL-2, PBMCs were cultured at some 2 million per well. V shed 5 bases and J shed 13 bases, with 15 bases lying between them. The CDR3 loop spans 13 amino acids. Germline values: CDR1 MNHEY, CDR2 SMNVEV (reference sequence). Cultured CD4+ T cell DNA was sequenced using the Oncomine TCR Beta short-read assay. Using its own MiXCR run on the PCR reads, TCRdb lists one record per CDR3 protein. In the table there are 20,000 to 30,000 distinct CDR3 sequences, roughly 40% of which are singletons.

Here the sequenced sample was CD4+ T cells from blood, cultured in vitro, taken about 7 months after SARS-CoV-2 vaccination. The sequence was collected from a human donor who had recovered from COVID-19. The chain has TRBV27 and TRBJ1-6; D possibly corresponds to TRBD1 (6 bases). CDR3 sequence: CASSRTALAPLHF. In nucleotides, the CDR3 is TGTGCCAGCAGTCGGACAGCCCTTGCCCCCCTCCACTTT.